This is a list of T cell receptor beta chains from one sample in a study of control samples from healthy donors and cancer patients. Measured with immunoSEQ multiplex PCR; TCRdb has only the in-frame clones, and not every one. The sample holds about 75,000 clones, 90% to 95% seen once. Sequencing was performed on blood. These TCRs come from a woman in her forties in good health. The CDR3 runs from the conserved cysteine through the conserved F or W. Each record gives: clone size, V gene, D gene, J gene, CDR3 DNA, CDR3 protein. A D gene is named only where the DNA matches it firmly. Clone size is stated in some rows and not others, as once, few, many or a class when expanded.

once	TRBV4-1	.	TRBJ2-7	TGCGCCAGCAGCCCGGAAAGTGGGATAGGCTACGAGCAGTACTTC	CASSPESGIGYEQYF
.	TRBV23-1	TRBD1	TRBJ1-1	TGCGCCAGCAGTCACCCCGGGACAGGGCGTTACACTGAAGCTTTCTTT	CASSHPGTGRYTEAFF
.	TRBV4-1	.	TRBJ1-5	TGCGCCAGCAGCCAAGATGGGTTTAGGAATCAGCCCCAGCATTTT	CASSQDGFRNQPQHF
.	TRBV2	TRBD1	TRBJ1-4	TGTGCCAGCAGTGTGTCCAGGACAGGGAACTTGGCTGAAAAACTGTTTTTT	CASSVSRTGNLAEKLFF
.	TRBV19	TRBD1	TRBJ1-2	TGTGCCAGTAGTATAGATCGGGACAGAAGAGACTATGGCTACACCTTC	CASSIDRDRRDYGYTF
.	TRBV9	TRBD1	TRBJ1-4	TGTGCCAGCAGCCCGACAGGGGGTCGGGAAAAACTGTTTTTT	CASSPTGGREKLFF
.	TRBV7-3	.	TRBJ2-6	TGTGCCAGCACCTCGGGACCAACTGGGGCCAACGTCCTGACTTTC	CASTSGPTGANVLTF
.	TRBV6-5	.	TRBJ1-1	TGTGCCAGCGGGCGGACCGGATTGGCTTTCTTT	CASGRTGLAFF
.	TRBV11-2	.	TRBJ1-1	TGTGCCAGCAGCCTTCCTGGGCAGGGCGCCGAAGCTTTCTTT	CASSLPGQGAEAFF
.	TRBV4-3	TRBD1	TRBJ1-2	TGCGCCAGCAGCCAAACAGTCGACAGGGGAGGAGGCTACACCTTC	CASSQTVDRGGGYTF
.	TRBV7-2	TRBD1	TRBJ1-2	TGTGCCAGCAGCTTAGGGGACAGGAGGTATGGCTACACCTTC	CASSLGDRRYGYTF
.	TRBV7-9	.	TRBJ1-2	TGTGCCAGCAGCTTAGCTGCGGGGGGACTTGAGGGAGCTAACTATGGCTACACCTTC	CASSLAAGGLEGANYGYTF
.	TRBV6-1	TRBD2	TRBJ2-1	TGTGCCAGCAGTGTAGCCGGGTGGGAGGGCCCCTACAATGAGCAGTTCTTC	CASSVAGWEGPYNEQFF
once	TRBV27	TRBD2	TRBJ2-1	TGTGCCAGCAGTTTAGCGGGAGTAGGGAATGAGCAGTTCTTC	CASSLAGVGNEQFF
.	TRBV9	TRBD1	TRBJ1-3	TGTGCCAGCAGCGAGACAGGGGGAAGCTCTGGAAACACCATATATTTT	CASSETGGSSGNTIYF
.	TRBV28	.	TRBJ2-5	TGTGCCACGTTGGACAGCCAAGAGACCCAGTACTTC	CATLDSQETQYF
.	TRBV7-2	.	TRBJ2-3	TGTGCCAGCAGCTTAGGTGGGGGTCCCCGCACAGATACGCAGTATTTT	CASSLGGGPRTDTQYF
.	TRBV6-6	.	TRBJ2-7	TGTGCCAGCAGTTACTCCGGTGGGGGGTACGAGCAGTACTTC	CASSYSGGGYEQYF
.	TRBV28	.	TRBJ1-2	TGTGCCAGCAGTCGGACCTATGGCTACACCTTC	CASSRTYGYTF
.	TRBV7-9	.	TRBJ2-7	TGTGCCAGCAGCTACAGGTACGAGCAGTACTTC	CASSYRYEQYF
.	TRBV7-8	.	TRBJ2-1	TGTGCCAGCAGCTTCGTTGGGGCCGGCAATGAGCAGTTCTTC	CASSFVGAGNEQFF
.	TRBV27	.	TRBJ2-3	TGTGCCAGCAGTTTACGCGCTAGCACAGATACGCAGTATTTT	CASSLRASTDTQYF
.	TRBV10-3	TRBD2	TRBJ2-1	TGTGCCATCAGAAGCGGGACTAGCGGGAACTACAATGAGCAGTTCTTC	CAIRSGTSGNYNEQFF
.	TRBV4-1	TRBD2	TRBJ2-7	TGCGCCAGCAGCCAAGGTCGGATAGCGGGCGAGCAGTACTTC	CASSQGRIAGEQYF
.	TRBV4-3	.	TRBJ1-5	TGCGCCAGCAGCCAAGGCGGAGGGGTAGGGCAGCCCCAGCATTTT	CASSQGGGVGQPQHF
.	TRBV19	TRBD2	TRBJ2-3	TGTGCCAGTAGTATCCCCGGGGCGGGAGCGGCCGGCACAGATACGCAGTATTTT	CASSIPGAGAAGTDTQYF
.	TRBV3-1/TRBV3-2	.	TRBJ2-7	TGTGCCAGCAGTCGTTCTAGCGCCAGCTCCTACGAGCAGTACTTC	CASSRSSASSYEQYF
once	TRBV10-3	.	TRBJ2-7	TGTGCCATCAGAGGACCCCAGTCCTACGAGCAGTACTTC	CAIRGPQSYEQYF
.	TRBV29-1	.	TRBJ2-3	TGCAGCACCCCCGCACAAGGGTTTAGCACAGATACGCAGTATTTT	CSTPAQGFSTDTQYF
.	TRBV20-1	.	TRBJ1-2	TGCAGTGCTAACCACTACTATGGCTACACCTTC	CSANHYYGYTF
.	TRBV18	.	TRBJ1-2	TGTGCCAGCTCACCACCGACGGTGCACTATGGCTACACCTTC	CASSPPTVHYGYTF
.	TRBV19	.	TRBJ2-1	TGTGCCAGTAGTATAGGCCTAGCCACCAATGAGCAGTTCTTC	CASSIGLATNEQFF
.	TRBV7-2	TRBD2	TRBJ2-2	TGTGCCAGCAGGTCCACGACTAGCGGGACAGCCGGGGAGCTGTTTTTT	CASRSTTSGTAGELFF
.	TRBV7-9	TRBD1	TRBJ1-2	TGTGCCAGCAGCTTAATCCAGGGGGATGGCTACACCTTC	CASSLIQGDGYTF
.	TRBV2	.	TRBJ1-5	TGTGCCAGCAGACCACAGGGAGGTCAGCCCCAGCATTTT	CASRPQGGQPQHF
.	TRBV5-1	TRBD2	TRBJ2-3	TGCGCCAGCAGCGCGGGACTAGCGGGAGGCCCAGATACGCAGTATTTT	CASSAGLAGGPDTQYF
.	TRBV7-9	.	TRBJ2-5	TGTGCCAGCAGCTTTGGCCCAACGGAGACCCAGTACTTC	CASSFGPTETQYF
.	TRBV19	.	TRBJ1-4	TGTGCCAGTAGTGCGCGGACGGGTGAAAAACTGTTTTTT	CASSARTGEKLFF
.	TRBV4-2	TRBD2	TRBJ2-1	TGTGCCAGCAGCCAAGGAACCGGGACTAGCGGGAGGGGCAATGAGCAGTTCTTC	CASSQGTGTSGRGNEQFF
.	TRBV2	.	TRBJ1-1	TGTGCCAGCAGGTCCTCCGGGGTCCTGAACACTGAAGCTTTCTTT	CASRSSGVLNTEAFF
.	TRBV28	.	TRBJ1-6	TGTGCCAGCAGGAACCGGGACCTTAATTCACCCCTCCACTTT	CASRNRDLNSPLHF
once	TRBV18	TRBD2	TRBJ2-1	TGCGCCAGCTCACCACCTAGCGGGAGTATCAATGAGCAGTTCTTC	CASSPPSGSINEQFF
.	TRBV5-1	.	TRBJ1-1	TGCGCCAGCAGCTTTCAGGGTAACACTGAAGCTTTCTTT	CASSFQGNTEAFF
.	TRBV18	.	TRBJ1-2	TGTGCCAGCTCACCTAGCAGGGACTATGGCTACACCTTC	CASSPSRDYGYTF
.	TRBV6-5	TRBD2	TRBJ2-1	TGTGCCAGCAGGCCAGCGGGGCAGGGTATCAATGAGCAGTTCTTC	CASRPAGQGINEQFF
.	TRBV27	TRBD1	TRBJ2-1	TGTGCCACCAGTAAAAAGGGGGCCAGCTCCTACAATGAGCAGTTCTTC	CATSKKGASSYNEQFF
.	TRBV6-5	TRBD1	TRBJ1-1	TGTGCCAGCAGCTCGGACAGGGACACTGAAGCTTTCTTT	CASSSDRDTEAFF
.	TRBV12-5	.	TRBJ2-2	TGTGCTAGTGGGACAGGGAACACCGGGGAGCTGTTTTTT	CASGTGNTGELFF
.	TRBV27	TRBD1	TRBJ1-5	TGTGCCAGCAGTCCATCAGGGGGGCAGCCCCAGCATTTT	CASSPSGGQPQHF
once	TRBV2	.	TRBJ1-1	TGTGCCAGCACCTCGGACACGAACACTGAAGCTTTCTTT	CASTSDTNTEAFF
.	TRBV2	.	TRBJ2-2	TGTGCCAGGGAATGTAGGGGGGCGAACACCGGGGAGCTGTTTTTT	CARECRGANTGELFF
.	TRBV5-1	TRBD2	TRBJ2-1	TGCGCCAGCAGCGAGGGCAGCGGGAGCCGTACCTACAATGAGCAGTTCTTC	CASSEGSGSRTYNEQFF
.	TRBV5-5	TRBD1	TRBJ1-1	TGTGCCAGCAGATGGACAGGCACTGAAGCTTTCTTT	CASRWTGTEAFF
.	TRBV5-1	TRBD1	TRBJ2-7	TGCGCCAGCAGCTTGGGCCCCGGACAGGGGAGCTACGAGCAGTACTTC	CASSLGPGQGSYEQYF